The 19 T cell receptor beta chains in this list originate from one sample, sequenced in a study of blood T cells in healthy people across ages. For the second PCR, which ran for roughly 6 to 12 cycles, a sample-barcoded 5' primer and a J-beta primer mix were used. One entry per CDR3 protein, called by TCRdb with MiXCR from the 5' RACE reads. Seen here are around 1.7 million distinct CDR3 sequences, 28% observed once, and the top ten hold 7.7%. Sequencing was performed on blood. The receptors shown here come from a woman younger than 45 in good health.

In this sample, this clonotype turned up many times. This chain uses TRBV20-1 with TRBJ1-2, with D perhaps matching TRBD1 (5 bases). The length of the CDR3 is 13 residues. Germline CDR1 and CDR2: DFQATT and SNEGSKA (reference sequence). V lost 3 bases to trimming and J lost 4 bases, with 12 bases between them. CDR3 in DNA: TGCAGTGCTAGTGTGACAGCAGGCTATGGCTACACCTTC. Translation gives CSASVTAGYGYTF.

The rearrangement joins TRBV28 to TRBJ2-3; 9 nucleotides agree with TRBD2. The trim removed 7 bases at V and 6 bases at J, leaving 11 bases unmatched. The germline V gene encodes CDR1 MDHEN and CDR2 SYDVKM. The CDR3 length is 15 residues. The DNA for the CDR3 is TGTGCCAGCACCATACTAGGCGGGAGGGCGGATACGCAGTATTTT. It is translated as CASTILGGRADTQYF.

This clonotype was seen a handful of times. V and J are TRBV6-5 and TRBJ1-6, with a tentative D call TRBD1 (6 bases). Per germline, CDR1 MNHEY and CDR2 SVGAGI. CDR3 length: 15 amino acids. V gave up 7 bases and J gave up 5 bases, with 15 bases separating them. Here the CDR3 reads CASKTQGRNNSPLHF. The CDR3 region has the DNA TGTGCCAGCAAAACACAGGGCCGAAATAATTCACCCCTCCACTTT.

This clonotype turned up a few times. The chain has TRBV2 and TRBJ1-6, with D tentatively TRBD1 (5 bases). CDR1 and CDR2 (germline): SNHLY, FYNNEI. Trimming took 4 bases from V and 6 from J, leaving 10 bases between them. The length of the CDR3 is 14 residues. The CDR3 DNA follows: TGTGCCAGCAGTGTGAGGCAGGGTAATTCACCCCTCCACTTT. It encodes CASSVRQGNSPLHF.

V and J are TRBV12-3 or TRBV12-4 and TRBJ1-2, with no clear D. This CDR3 is built from 13 residues. V lost 8 bases and J lost 2, with 12 bases in between. The CDR3 protein is CASGSRANYGYTF. The CDR3 coding sequence is TGTGCCAGCGGATCTAGGGCCAACTATGGCTACACCTTC.

This clonotype has only a few counts. V is TRBV2 and J is TRBJ2-3, with TRBD2 matching over 9 bases. The CDR3 is made up of 16 amino acids. CDR1 and CDR2 from the germline V gene are SNHLY and FYNNEI. After removal of 5 bases from V and 5 bases from J, the junction contained 11 bases not matched to a gene. The CDR3 spells CASSFRSGGWGDTQYF. DNA for the CDR3: TGTGCCAGCAGTTTTCGGAGCGGGGGGTGGGGAGATACGCAGTATTTT.

The chain combines TRBV19 with TRBJ2-7; 8 bases align to TRBD2. Germline CDR1 LNHDA, CDR2 SQIVND (reference sequence). This CDR3 contains 18 residues. Trimming removed 10 bases from V and 6 bases from J; junction bases left unmatched: 26. The CDR3, as DNA: TGTGCCACCCAACTCGTCGGGGGCTACCGGGGGGGCCGTTTCGAGCAGTACTTC. It yields the protein CATQLVGGYRGGRFEQYF.

This clonotype has a count of ten or more. The chain couples TRBV4-3 to TRBJ2-7; D is perhaps TRBD1 (5 bases). V was cut by 0 bases and J by 6 bases, with 9 bases left in between. Germline CDR1 LGHNA, CDR2 YSLEER. The CDR3 covers 13 residues. This chain's CDR3 is CASSQDVGVEQYF. The CDR3 DNA sequence: TGCGCCAGCAGCCAAGATGTAGGGGTCGAGCAGTACTTC.

The gene calls are TRBV20-1 and TRBJ2-3; 8 bases are a match to TRBD1. From germline, CDR1 is DFQATT and CDR2 SNEGSKA (reference sequence). V was clipped by 5 bases and J by 6 bases; unmatched bases: 13. The CDR3 totals 15 residues. The CDR3 protein is CSAGRQGPAVDTQYF. The CDR3 region has the DNA TGCAGTGCTGGCCGACAGGGGCCCGCGGTGGATACGCAGTATTTT.

Regarding this clonotype: Just one base apart from a much larger clone, this may be a read error. The chain has TRBV5-1 and TRBJ2-1; possible D gene TRBD1, 6 bases. Germline V gene data show CDR1 as SGHRS and CDR2 as YFSETQ. The CDR3 is 14 amino acids. The CDR3 sequence: CAGSSHPGTNEQFF. The CDR3 nucleotides are TGCGCCGGCAGCAGTCACCCCGGGACAAATGAGCAGTTCTTC. The full variable domain, in which reference TRBV5-1 and TRBJ2-1 provide the parts outside the CDR3, is KAGVTQTPRYLIKTRGQQVTLSCSPISGHRSVSWYQQTPGQGLQFLFEYFSETQRNKGNFPGRFSGRQFSNSRSEMNVSTLELGDSALYLCAGSSHPGTNEQFFGPGTRLTVL.

This clonotype has ten or more counts. V usage is TRBV20-1 and J usage is TRBJ2-3, with 9 bases lining up with TRBD1. Germline-derived CDR1 and CDR2 are DFQATT and SNEGSKA (reference sequence). Trimming cost V 6 bases and J 6 bases; bases outside gene matches: 7. This CDR3 has 13 amino acids. CDR3 sequence: CSAAGQGTDTQYF. The CDR3 DNA is TGCAGTGCGGCCGGACAGGGGACGGATACGCAGTATTTT.

In this sample, this clonotype turned up a few times. This chain joins TRBV7-9 and TRBJ1-2; 10 bases are a match to TRBD1. Trimming took 4 bases from V and 6 from J; bases not matched to a gene: 17. The CDR3 is 18 residues long. Germline-derived CDR1 and CDR2 are SEHNR and FQNEAQ (reference sequence). CDR3 DNA sequence: TGTGCCAGCAGCTCATTCTCTCTAGTGGGACAGGGGAAGGATGGCTACACCTTC. Amino acids: CASSSFSLVGQGKDGYTF.

The chain combines TRBV27 with TRBJ2-1; 15 positions match TRBD2. Trimming cost V 4 bases and J 13 bases; bases outside gene matches: 20. Germline V gene lookup returns CDR1 MNHEY and CDR2 SMNVEV (reference sequence). The CDR3 runs to 19 residues. CDR3 bases: TGTGCCAGCAGTTCGGGACTAGCGGGGGGAAGGATGGTTTTAGAGACCCAGTTCTTC. Translating gives CASSSGLAGGRMVLETQFF.

Ten or more counts support this clonotype. This chain connects TRBV7-2 to TRBJ2-1; D not resolved. This CDR3 contains 15 residues. Germline V gene data show CDR1 as SGHTA and CDR2 as FQGNSA. V was trimmed by 1 base and J by 0 bases, leaving 7 bases between them. The CDR3 is CASSLEPSSYNEQFF. The CDR3 DNA is TGTGCCAGCAGCTTAGAGCCCAGCTCCTACAATGAGCAGTTCTTC.

This clonotype was picked up one time. V is TRBV25-1 and J is TRBJ2-1; D is unresolved. V lost 2 bases, J lost 5 bases, and 7 bases lay in between. This CDR3 is built from 13 residues. Germline lookup yields CDR1 MGHDK and CDR2 SYGVNS. The CDR3 loop reads CASSEGVHNEQFF. The DNA of the CDR3 is TGTGCCAGCAGTGAAGGGGTCCACAATGAGCAGTTCTTC.

V gene TRBV7-2 combines with J gene TRBJ2-1; no reliable D call. The CDR3 has 12 amino acids. V lost 2 bases and J 9 bases, leaving 8 bases between the germline ends. The V gene's germline CDR1 is SGHTA and CDR2 FQGNSA. The CDR3 reads CASSLYMGEQFF. The CDR3 DNA reads TGTGCCAGCAGCTTATACATGGGTGAGCAGTTCTTC.

This clonotype was recorded at least ten times. This sequence joins TRBV10-2 and TRBJ1-6, with TRBD1 identical over 7 bases. The CDR3 covers 14 residues. V trimming: 7 bases; J trimming: 8 bases; junction bases outside the gene matches: 8. The germline V gene encodes CDR1 WSHSY and CDR2 SAAADI. DNA for the CDR3: TGCGCCAGCAAGAGGGGGCGCCTTGATTCACCCCTCCACTTT. Protein product: CASKRGRLDSPLHF.

The chain employs TRBV5-1 and TRBJ1-1, with D possibly TRBD1 on 6 matching bases. V dropped 0 bases and J dropped 6 bases, with 15 bases sitting between them. CDR3 length equals 15 residues. In germline, CDR1 is SGHRS, CDR2 YFSETQ. The CDR3 region has the DNA TGCGCCAGCAGCTTGGGTGGGGACACGCTGGCTGAAGCTTTCTTT. It specifies CASSLGGDTLAEAFF.

CDR3 nucleotides: TGTGCCAGCAGCTGGAGAGACAGGCCGAGGACTGAAGCTTTCTTT. Its protein is CASSWRDRPRTEAFF. The rearrangement joins TRBV3-1 to TRBJ1-1, with D tentatively TRBD1 (6 bases). Germline values: CDR1 LGHDT, CDR2 YNNKEL (reference sequence). This CDR3 has 15 residues. With 5 bases removed from V and 5 bases from J, the gap between germline ends came to 18 bases.